One and the same sample provided the 24 T cell receptor beta chains below, sequenced in a study of blood T cell repertoires in COVID-19 (dated by TCRdb to the early 2020s). The protocol used for the library was the immunoSEQ multiplex PCR assay. Not all clones reach the TCRdb copy of this immuneACCESS table, which keeps in-frame sequences only. Checked studies attribute under half of the gap to unresolved V genes and leave the rest unexplained. This sample comprises around 170,000 clones, about 74% of them detected only once. Around 2.9% of the sample belongs to the ten largest clones. The specimen sequenced was peripheral blood. These receptor sequences come from a woman at least 80 years old with acute or convalescent COVID-19.

The rearrangement links TRBV7-2 to TRBJ2-5; 12 bases map to TRBD1. The CDR3 has 16 amino acids. CDR1 is SGHTA and CDR2 is FQGNSA in the germline V gene. The junction had 6 bases not matched to a gene; V was cut back by 3 bases and J by 4 bases. In DNA, the CDR3 is TGTGCCAGCAGCTTGGGGGACAGGGGGCTTGGAGAGACCCAGTACTTC. This codes for CASSLGDRGLGETQYF.

The CDR3 DNA reads TGTGCCAGCAGATCAGGGGCAGGGCAGAAAGATACGCAGTATTTT. This encodes CASRSGAGQKDTQYF. The V gene is TRBV6-5, the J gene TRBJ2-3; a weak D match, TRBD1 (6 bases). The germline V and J ends were trimmed by 6 bases and 5 bases, with 18 bases remaining between them. The germline V gene encodes CDR1 MNHEY and CDR2 SVGAGI. The CDR3 sequence is 15 residues long.

This clone has a single count. The J gene is TRBJ2-3, the V gene TRBV15; 8 nucleotides line up with TRBD2. CDR1 is LNHNV and CDR2 is YYDKDF in the germline V gene (reference sequence). The ends lost 5 bases at V and 4 bases at J; junction bases unmatched: 8. The CDR3 runs to 15 residues. This chain's CDR3 is CATSGAGDAADTQYF. In DNA form, the CDR3 reads TGTGCCACCAGCGGAGCGGGAGACGCGGCAGATACGCAGTATTTT. Full variable domain (remainder filled in from reference TRBV15 and TRBJ2-3): DAMVIQNPRYQVTQFGKPVTLSCSQTLNHNVMYWYQQKSSQAPKLLFHYYDKDFNNEADTPDNFQSRRPNTSFCFLDIRSPGLGDTAMYLCATSGAGDAADTQYFGPGTRLTVL.

This clone was detected only a few times. This chain links TRBV6-5 with TRBJ1-1, with 10 bases fitting TRBD1. With V trimmed by 2 bases and J by 4 bases, 7 bases remained unmatched. In germline, CDR1 is MNHEY, CDR2 SVGAGI. The CDR3 has 16 amino acids. For the CDR3, the DNA is TGTGCCAGCAGTTACGCGGGGACAGGGGTGGGCACTGAAGCTTTCTTT. This translates into CASSYAGTGVGTEAFF.

This clone has more than one count but fewer than ten. V usage is TRBV28 and J usage is TRBJ2-7, with TRBD2 identical over 12 bases. CDR1 is MDHEN and CDR2 is SYDVKM in the germline V gene. V dropped 0 bases and J dropped 0; count of bases not matched to a gene: 0. CDR3 length: 16 amino acids. The chain's CDR3 is CASSLWTSGGSYEQYF. DNA for the CDR3: TGTGCCAGCAGTTTATGGACTAGCGGGGGCTCCTACGAGCAGTACTTC. The entire variable domain, with the rest obtained from reference TRBV28 and TRBJ2-7, is as follows: DVKVTQSSRYLVKRTGEKVFLECVQDMDHENMFWYRQDPGLGLRLIYFSYDVKMKEKGDIPEGYSVSREKKERFSLILESASTNQTSMYLCASSLWTSGGSYEQYFGPGTRLTVT.

This clone was recorded a few times. The CDR3 region has the DNA TGTGCCAGCAGCCCGACAGGGATGAACACTGAAGCTTTCTTT. Amino acids: CASSPTGMNTEAFF. The chain joins TRBV7-8 to TRBJ1-1; 7 nucleotides line up with TRBD1. J gave up 0 bases and V 5 bases, and 3 bases lay outside the gene matches. The CDR3 is 14 amino acids. Germline V CDR1 and CDR2: SGHVS, FQNEAQ.

The chain couples TRBV18 to TRBJ2-2, with D maybe TRBD1 (5 bases). Trimming removed 3 bases at V and 6 bases at J, with 14 bases between. CDR1 is KGHSH and CDR2 is LQKENI in the germline V gene. This CDR3 region has 15 residues. CDR3 amino acids: CASSPGLIRPGELFF. The DNA of the CDR3 is TGTGCCAGCTCACCGGGGCTTATAAGGCCCGGGGAGCTGTTTTTT.

The chain is built from TRBV5-8 and TRBJ2-1; 10 bases align to TRBD2. The CDR3 runs to 16 residues. In germline, CDR1 is SGHTS, CDR2 YDEGEE. Unmatched junction bases numbered 8, after V lost 0 bases and J lost 8 bases. CDR3: CASSLVSSGSLDEQFF. CDR3 sequence (DNA): TGTGCCAGCAGCTTGGTCTCTAGCGGGAGTTTGGATGAGCAGTTCTTC.

In its sample, this clone was seen a few times. The chain uses TRBV19 and TRBJ1-1; D remains ambiguous. This CDR3 comprises 16 residues. CDR1 is LNHDA, CDR2 SQIVND, per germline (reference sequence). Trimming pared 6 bases from V and 1 base from J, leaving 18 bases between. The chain's CDR3 is CASRPGGFWRNTEAFF. The CDR3 DNA reads as TGTGCCAGTAGACCTGGAGGGTTTTGGCGGAACACTGAAGCTTTCTTT.

The J gene is TRBJ1-2, the V gene TRBV24-1; 7 bases are shared with TRBD1. The germline V gene has CDR1 KGHDR and CDR2 SFDVKD. The V gene end was trimmed by 4 bases and the J gene end by 8 bases; junction bases not matched to a gene: 18. The CDR3 length is 17 residues. CDR3 DNA sequence: TGTGCCACCAGTGACCCGACTCGAACCGGGACAGTTGGGGGCTACACCTTC. Translating gives CATSDPTRTGTVGGYTF.

This clone was seen many times. The chain joins TRBV6-5 to TRBJ1-2; a possible D gene is TRBD1 (6 bases). The V gene lost 0 bases and the J gene lost 7 bases, with 6 bases spanning the gap. Germline assignment: CDR1 MNHEY and CDR2 SVGAGI. The length of the CDR3 is 12 residues. DNA of the CDR3: TGTGCCAGCAGTTACTCACAGGGTGGCTACACCTTC. Amino acids: CASSYSQGGYTF.

This chain connects TRBV5-1 to TRBJ1-1; 7 nucleotides line up with TRBD1. Germline V lookup: CDR1 SGHRS, CDR2 YFSETQ. The V gene end was trimmed by 5 bases and the J gene end by 3 bases; junction bases not matched to a gene: 7. The CDR3 is 14 amino acids. The CDR3 DNA sequence: TGCGCCAGCAGTCAGGGGGTCTCTTACACTGAAGCTTTCTTT. Its translation: CASSQGVSYTEAFF.

V gene TRBV6-1 combines with J gene TRBJ1-5; perhaps TRBD1 as D (6 bases). V was pared by 4 bases and J by 0 bases, with 22 bases between. Germline-derived CDR1 and CDR2 are MNHNS and SASEGT. The CDR3 is 19 residues long. The CDR3 DNA follows: TGTGCCAGCAGTGGTCGCGGGGGGCGGTCGGGTAATAGCAATCAGCCCCAGCATTTT. The encoded protein is CASSGRGGRSGNSNQPQHF.

The chain is built from TRBV19 and TRBJ1-5; 9 bases map to TRBD1. This CDR3 is 16 amino acids long. The junction had 3 bases not matched to a gene; V was cut back by 2 bases and J by 1 base. CDR1 is LNHDA and CDR2 is SQIVND in the germline V gene (reference sequence). The CDR3 DNA follows: TGTGCCAGTAGTATAACAGGGGGCCGGAGCAATCAGCCCCAGCATTTT. Protein: CASSITGGRSNQPQHF.

This clone was detected a few times. The chain combines TRBV6-5 with TRBJ1-6, with 7 bases fitting TRBD1. The CDR3 is made up of 13 amino acids. The V gene's germline CDR1 is MNHEY and CDR2 SVGAGI. The V gene end was trimmed by 8 bases and the J gene end by 8 bases; junction bases not matched to a gene: 6. The CDR3: CASGDRDDSPLHF. The CDR3 coding sequence is TGTGCCAGCGGAGACAGGGACGATTCACCCCTCCACTTT.

The chain has TRBV2 and TRBJ2-5, with a possible D match to TRBD2 (6 bases). Trimming pared 7 bases from V and 4 bases from J, leaving 13 bases between. Germline V gene sequence: CDR1 SNHLY, CDR2 FYNNEI. CDR3 length: 13 residues. The CDR3 spells CASTAGFAETQYF. The CDR3 DNA reads TGTGCCAGCACTGCGGGGTTCGCAGAGACCCAGTACTTC. The full variable domain, rest sourced from reference TRBV2 and TRBJ2-5, is EPEVTQTPSHQVTQMGQEVILRCVPISNHLYFYWYRQILGQKVEFLVSFYNNEISEKSEIFDDQFSVERPDGSNFTLKIRSTKLEDSAMYFCASTAGFAETQYFGPGTRLLVL.

The chain has TRBV18 and TRBJ1-5; D may be TRBD1 (5 bases). Per the germline V gene, CDR1 is KGHSH and CDR2 is LQKENI. The germline V and J ends were trimmed by 1 base and 6 bases, with 10 bases remaining between them. This CDR3 is 14 amino acids long. The CDR3 DNA follows: TGTGCCAGCTCACCACGGCAGGGAGGTCAGCCCCAGCATTTT. Translating gives CASSPRQGGQPQHF.

V gene TRBV7-2 combines with J gene TRBJ2-1; 8 nucleotides line up with TRBD2. This CDR3 spans 15 amino acids. V shed 1 base and J 4 bases; nucleotides not matched to a gene: 3. In germline, CDR1 is SGHTA, CDR2 FQGNSA. As DNA, the CDR3 is TGTGCCAGCAGCTTAGATTCTAGCGGGTACAATGAGCAGTTCTTC. The encoded protein is CASSLDSSGYNEQFF. Full variable domain (outside the CDR3, taken from reference TRBV7-2 and TRBJ2-1): GAGVSQSPSNKVTEKGKDVELRCDPISGHTALYWYRQSLGQGLEFLIYFQGNSAPDKSGLPSDRFSAERTGGSVSTLTIQRTQQEDSAVYLCASSLDSSGYNEQFFGPGTRLTVL.

This rearrangement joins TRBV5-4 to TRBJ1-6; TRBD1 agrees at 7 bases. V was pared by 4 bases and J by 10 bases, with 8 bases of the junction left unmatched. Germline V gene lookup returns CDR1 SGHNT and CDR2 YYREEE (reference sequence). CDR3 size: 14 residues. The chain's CDR3 is CASSPGQEGSPLHF. The CDR3 DNA is TGTGCCAGCAGCCCCGGACAGGAAGGCTCACCCCTCCACTTT.

V usage is TRBV5-1 and J usage is TRBJ2-7; D gene ambiguous. The CDR3 loop spans 12 amino acids. The V gene lost 4 bases and the J gene lost 3 bases, with 8 bases spanning the gap. Germline-derived CDR1 and CDR2 are SGHRS and YFSETQ. CDR3 sequence: CASSLTGYEQYF. Written as DNA, the CDR3 is TGCGCCAGCAGCCTGACTGGCTACGAGCAGTACTTC.

V usage is TRBV2 and J usage is TRBJ1-2; D remains unclear. With 7 bases removed from V and 5 bases from J, the gap between germline ends came to 14 bases. The CDR3 extends over 13 amino acids. Germline CDR1 reads SNHLY; CDR2 reads FYNNEI. This chain's CDR3 is CASKQTEGYGYTF. The DNA of the CDR3 is TGTGCCAGCAAACAGACGGAGGGTTATGGCTACACCTTC.

This clone has more than one count but fewer than ten. This chain connects TRBV24-1 to TRBJ2-2; no firm D call. The CDR3 runs 14 residues. Trimming left V 3 bases short and J 4 bases short, with 8 bases between. CDR1 and CDR2 (germline): KGHDR, SFDVKD. The CDR3 region is CATSDPWSTGELFF. Written as DNA, the CDR3 is TGTGCCACCAGTGATCCCTGGAGCACCGGGGAGCTGTTTTTT.

The rearrangement uses TRBV30 and TRBJ1-1; D might be TRBD1 (5 bases). Germline V gives CDR1 GTSNPN, CDR2 SVGIG (reference sequence). The CDR3 is 16 amino acids. V was trimmed by 0 bases and J by 0 bases, leaving 14 bases between them. The CDR3 bases are TGTGCCTGGAGTGTACCCTCAGGGTTCATGAACACTGAAGCTTTCTTT. Translation: CAWSVPSGFMNTEAFF.

This sequence joins TRBV4-2 and TRBJ1-4; 7 bases are shared with TRBD1. Trimming removed 0 bases from V and 0 bases from J; junction bases left unmatched: 1. Germline CDR1 is LGHNA and CDR2 is YNFKEQ. CDR3 length: 16 residues. As DNA, the CDR3 is TGTGCCAGCAGCCAAGAGGGACAGCCAACTAATGAAAAACTGTTTTTT. Encoded protein: CASSQEGQPTNEKLFF.